These 4 T cell receptor beta chains came from one sample sequenced in a study of blood T cell repertoires in COVID-19. Generated by immunoSEQ multiplex PCR, the TCRdb table keeps only in-frame clones and is missing some. The sample holds about 43,000 clones, about 85% seen once. Input material: peripheral blood. The receptors here all came from a woman older than 75 with active COVID-19.

V usage is TRBV9 and J usage is TRBJ1-3; perhaps TRBD1 as D (5 bases). The V gene lost 3 bases and the J gene lost 0 bases, with 13 bases spanning the gap. Germline V gives CDR1 SGDLS, CDR2 YYNGEE. The CDR3 totals 16 residues. DNA for the CDR3: TGTGCCAGCAGCGCCCGGGACGGGAGCTCTGGAAACACCATATATTTT. Protein sequence: CASSARDGSSGNTIYF. Full variable domain (outside the CDR3, taken from reference TRBV9 and TRBJ1-3): DSGVTQTPKHLITATGQRVTLRCSPRSGDLSVYWYQQSLDQGLQFLIQYYNGEERAKGNILERFSAQQFPDLHSELNLSSLELGDSALYFCASSARDGSSGNTIYFGEGSWLTVV.

This clone was observed a single time. The chain joins TRBV30 to TRBJ2-7; TRBD2 agrees at 10 bases. Looked up from germline, CDR1 is GTSNPN and CDR2 is SVGIG (reference sequence). The length of the CDR3 is 14 residues. J lost 2 bases, V lost 3 bases, and 4 bases had no gene match. CDR3 sequence: CAWRKLAGTYEQYF. The CDR3 DNA reads as TGTGCCTGGAGGAAACTAGCGGGGACCTACGAGCAGTACTTC.

This clone was found once. Mismatch with germline at one junction end may stem from a read error. As DNA, the CDR3 is TGCGCCAGCAGTGCCCGAGGGGGCGTTTGGTTC. It encodes CASSARGGVWF. V and J are TRBV10-1 and TRBJ2-7; 7 nucleotides agree with TRBD1. CDR1 and CDR2 from the germline V gene are WNHNN and SYGVQD (reference sequence). The CDR3 has 11 amino acids.

V usage is TRBV7-2 and J usage is TRBJ1-4; no clear D. Per the germline V gene, CDR1 is SGHTA and CDR2 is FQGNSA. This CDR3 spans 16 amino acids. The V and J ends lost 2 bases and 0 bases respectively, with 10 bases between them. CDR3 region: CASSLRSPATNEKLFF. The CDR3 nucleotides read TGTGCCAGCAGCTTACGGAGCCCCGCAACTAATGAAAAACTGTTTTTT.